The 16 T cell receptor beta chains reported below all come from one sample, sequenced in a study of regulatory T cells in long-lasting Graves disease. Time point indicated: newly diagnosed GD, antithyroid drugs for less than 3 months. Isolated PBMC RNA provided the starting material for the TCR library. According to the study, TCR beta libraries were built with iRepertoire HTBI primers and CDR3-region Arm-PCR. TCRdb redid the calling of the multiplex PCR reads with MiXCR, one entry per CDR3 protein. The data show some 410,000 distinct CDR3 sequences, roughly 15% seen once. These records were also assigned to another study, of T cells in Graves' hyperthyroidism and ophthalmopathy.

This sample comprised peripheral blood mononuclear cells (PBMCs), obtained at new diagnosis, from a patient treated with antithyroid drugs. The receptors were sampled from a woman in her thirties with Graves disease.

This clonotype was detected ten times or more. The chain combines TRBV19 with TRBJ2-1, with 8 bases fitting TRBD1. CDR1 LNHDA and CDR2 SQIVND come from the germline V gene (reference sequence). This CDR3 is built from 20 residues. The ends lost 2 bases at V and 7 bases at J; junction bases unmatched: 22. Here the CDR3 reads CASSIRDRGLAGIPKNEQFF. The CDR3 DNA follows: TGTGCCAGTAGTATACGAGACAGGGGCTTGGCGGGGATACCTAAAAATGAGCAGTTCTTC.

V is TRBV14 and J is TRBJ2-7, with 9 bases lining up with TRBD1. CDR3 length equals 18 residues. The V and J ends lost 4 bases and 1 base, in that order; junction bases with no gene match: 14. Germline values: CDR1 SGHDN, CDR2 FVKESK. The CDR3 DNA sequence: TGTGCCAGCAGCCGAGGACAGGGGCGTATCATCGGATCCTACGAGCAGTACTTC. This translates into CASSRGQGRIIGSYEQYF. Supplemented by reference TRBV14 and TRBJ2-7, the full variable domain reads EAGVTQFPSHSVIEKGQTVTLRCDPISGHDNLYWYRRVMGKEIKFLLHFVKESKQDESGMPNNRFLAERTGGTYSTLKVQPAELEDSGVYFCASSRGQGRIIGSYEQYFGPGTRLTVT.

This chain joins TRBV4-1 and TRBJ2-7; the D gene could be TRBD1 or TRBD2 (5 bases each). This CDR3 is 16 amino acids long. From germline, CDR1 is MGHRA and CDR2 YSYEKL. Trimming shortened V by 1 base and J by 5 bases, and 18 bases separated the two germline ends. CDR3 coding DNA: TGCGCCAGCAGCCAAGTACAAGGGACGAGTAGACACGAGCAGTACTTC. Its translation is CASSQVQGTSRHEQYF.

This clonotype was observed many times. The gene calls are TRBV11-2 and TRBJ1-5, with D maybe TRBD1 (5 bases). Germline CDR1 is SGHAT and CDR2 is FQNNGV. This CDR3 comprises 13 residues. The V end lost 10 bases, the J end lost 7 bases, and 17 bases lay between the germline ends. The CDR3, as DNA: TGTGCCACCCACCTCGACCAGGGACAGCCCCAGCATTTT. This sequence encodes CATHLDQGQPQHF.

CDR3 in DNA: TGTGCCAGCAGCTCCAGACTAGCGGCCGGCACAGATACGCAGTATTTT. It specifies CASSSRLAAGTDTQYF. This rearrangement joins TRBV5-4 to TRBJ2-3; 9 bases agree with TRBD2. The CDR3 contains 16 residues. The V gene end was trimmed by 3 bases and the J gene end by 1 base; junction bases not matched to a gene: 6. CDR1 SGHNT and CDR2 YYREEE come from the germline V gene (reference sequence).

This clonotype has ten or more counts. The CDR3 nucleotides read TGTGCCAGCTCAGCCGAGGGGGTTAACTATGGCTACACCTTC. This translates into CASSAEGVNYGYTF. V usage is TRBV2 and J usage is TRBJ1-2, with D maybe TRBD1 (6 bases). V was pared by 8 bases and J by 1 base, with 14 bases between. This CDR3 spans 14 amino acids. CDR1 SNHLY and CDR2 FYNNEI come from the germline V gene.

Comment on this clonotype: A much bigger clone sits one base away, suggesting this may be a read error. This chain connects TRBV6-1 to TRBJ1-1; 7 bases line up with TRBD1. This CDR3 has 13 amino acids. Germline-derived CDR1 and CDR2 are MNHNS and SASEGT. The CDR3 bases are TGTACCAGCAGTGACCAGGGGGGTCTTTCAGCTTTCTTT. It is translated as CTSSDQGGLSAFF.

This clonotype was recorded at least ten times. The chain's CDR3 is CSVGAHTEAFF. The CDR3 DNA reads as TGCAGCGTTGGGGCCCACACTGAAGCTTTCTTT. The gene calls are TRBV29-1 and TRBJ1-1; D ambiguous. The CDR3 spans 11 residues. Germline V gene sequence: CDR1 SQVTM, CDR2 ANQGSEA. Trimming took 4 bases from V and 3 from J, leaving 6 bases between them.

The table lists this clonotype with many counts. J is TRBJ1-1 and V is TRBV30; D not resolved. The CDR3 is 11 amino acids. The ends were cut back, 3 bases at V and 2 bases at J, with 4 bases in the middle. Germline-derived CDR1 and CDR2 are GTSNPN and SVGIG (reference sequence). The CDR3 DNA is TGTGCCTGGAGAGAAAACACTGAAGCTTTCTTT. Translating gives CAWRENTEAFF.

In this sample, this clonotype turned up many times. The rearrangement joins TRBV25-1 to TRBJ2-7; 8 bases align to TRBD1. The junction had 4 bases not matched to a gene; V was cut back by 1 base and J by 2 bases. Germline lookup yields CDR1 MGHDK and CDR2 SYGVNS. CDR3 length: 15 residues. The CDR3, as DNA: TGTGCCAGCAGTGAATCCGGGACAGGTACCTACGAGCAGTACTTC. Its translation is CASSESGTGTYEQYF.

The gene calls are TRBV7-2 and TRBJ2-5; 7 bases agree with TRBD1. The J call is in doubt because the DNA end fits TRBJ2-1 better. Germline V gene lookup returns CDR1 SGHTA and CDR2 FQGNSA. The CDR3 has 15 amino acids. The DNA for the CDR3 is TGTGCCAGCAGCGGAGGACAGGAGTCCTACAATGAGCAGTTCTTC. Protein sequence: CASSGGQESYNEQFF.

This clonotype has at least ten counts. This sequence joins TRBV18 and TRBJ2-1; D remains ambiguous. This CDR3 is built from 14 residues. CDR1 KGHSH and CDR2 LQKENI come from the germline V gene. Trimming left V 0 bases short and J 4 bases short, with 7 bases between. This CDR3 reads CASSPPGLYNEQFF. CDR3 DNA sequence: TGTGCCAGCTCACCACCTGGGCTGTACAATGAGCAGTTCTTC. Together with reference TRBV18 and TRBJ2-1, the CDR3 gives the full variable domain: NAGVMQNPRHLVRRRGQEARLRCSPMKGHSHVYWYRQLPEEGLKFMVYLQKENIIDESGMPKERFSAEFPKEGPSILRIQQVVRGDSAAYFCASSPPGLYNEQFFGPGTRLTVL.

This clonotype was observed many times. CDR3 in DNA: TGTGCCACCCAGCGGGGGACCTACAATGAGCAGTTCTTC. This codes for CATQRGTYNEQFF. The rearrangement joins TRBV13 to TRBJ2-1, with 8 nucleotides matching TRBD2. Germline V gene data show CDR1 as PRHDT and CDR2 as FYEKMQ (reference sequence). The V segment lost 10 bases and the J segment 2 bases; nucleotides outside the gene matches: 4. CDR3 length: 13 amino acids.

In its sample, this clonotype was seen many times. CDR3 sequence (DNA): TGTGCCATCAGATCCGGGACAGGGTCGAACAATGAGCAGTTCTTC. Its translation is CAIRSGTGSNNEQFF. The genes are TRBV10-3 and TRBJ2-1; 9 bases are shared with TRBD1. Germline trimming cut 6 bases from V and 5 bases from J; bases unmatched to any gene: 8. The V gene's germline CDR1 is ENHRY and CDR2 SYGVKD. The CDR3 is 15 amino acids.

This clonotype was seen many times. The chain couples TRBV28 to TRBJ1-2, with D unclear. CDR1 and CDR2 (germline): MDHEN, SYDVKM. CDR3 length: 14 amino acids. Trimming took 3 bases from V and 3 from J, leaving 11 bases between them. In DNA form, the CDR3 reads TGTGCCAGCAGTTTCGCCGGGTCGGACTATGGCTACACCTTC. It yields the protein CASSFAGSDYGYTF.

This clonotype was counted many times. This chain uses TRBV28 with TRBJ1-4; D unclear. V was shortened by 7 bases and J by 7 bases, with 13 bases between the two germline ends. Germline assignment: CDR1 MDHEN and CDR2 SYDVKM. This CDR3 comprises 13 residues. CDR3 sequence reads: CASKKVYGEKLFF. CDR3 DNA sequence: TGTGCCAGCAAGAAGGTCTACGGTGAAAAACTGTTTTTT.